Presented here are 8 T cell receptor beta chains from one specimen sequenced in a study of blood T cells in healthy people across ages. Through a sample-barcoded 5' primer and a J-beta primer mix, a second PCR was run for roughly 6 to 12 cycles. MiXCR, applied by TCRdb to the 5' RACE reads, yields one record per CDR3 protein. The repertoire holds about 1.4 million distinct CDR3 sequences, approximately 60% seen once, with more than 6% in the top ten. Sequencing was performed on blood. Source of these receptors: a man between 18 and 35 years old in good health.

This chain uses TRBV4-2 with TRBJ2-4; D is unclear. The J call could be wrong; TRBJ2-7 is a better fit for the DNA end. Germline V CDR1 and CDR2: LGHNA, YNFKEQ. This CDR3 spans 15 amino acids. The CDR3 DNA is TGTGCCAGCAGCCAAGATCCCCATGACTCGGGCGAGCAGTACTTC. Protein: CASSQDPHDSGEQYF.

V usage is TRBV7-6 and J usage is TRBJ2-1, with 10 bases matching TRBD2. From germline, CDR1 is SGHVS and CDR2 FNYEAQ. CDR3 length equals 15 residues. V shed 2 bases and J 7 bases; nucleotides not matched to a gene: 5. CDR3 DNA sequence: TGTGCCAGCAGCTTATCCCCTAGCGGGAGAAATGAGCAGTTCTTC. Amino acid sequence: CASSLSPSGRNEQFF.

This chain connects TRBV20-1 to TRBJ1-2; 8 bases agree with TRBD1. The germline V gene encodes CDR1 DFQATT and CDR2 SNEGSKA (reference sequence). Germline trimming cut 4 bases from V and 7 bases from J; bases unmatched to any gene: 8. This CDR3 region has 13 residues. CDR3 loop: CSATRTGYSGYTF. The CDR3 DNA follows: TGCAGTGCTACTAGGACAGGGTATTCTGGCTACACCTTC.

The rearrangement uses TRBV7-6 and TRBJ1-1; D is perhaps TRBD1 (6 bases). The V gene's germline CDR1 is SGHVS and CDR2 FNYEAQ. The V end was cut by 1 base, the J end by 2 bases, with 17 bases between. The CDR3 covers 17 residues. The CDR3 DNA follows: TGTGCCAGCAGCTTAGGACCCCCACAGGGTGGAAACACTGAAGCTTTCTTT. Translation gives CASSLGPPQGGNTEAFF. Complete variable domain (other parts from reference TRBV7-6 and TRBJ1-1): GAGVSQSPRYKVTKRGQDVALRCDPISGHVSLYWYRQALGQGPEFLTYFNYEAQQDKSGLPNDRFSAERPEGSISTLTIQRTEQRDSAMYRCASSLGPPQGGNTEAFFGQGTRLTVV.

CDR3 nucleotides: TGTGCCAGCAGTTTGACAGTGTCAGGCTCCTACGAGCAGTACTTC. This translates into CASSLTVSGSYEQYF. The genes are TRBV27 and TRBJ2-7; possible D gene TRBD1, 5 bases. CDR1 MNHEY and CDR2 SMNVEV come from the germline V gene (reference sequence). The CDR3 is made up of 15 amino acids. V was pared by 3 bases and J by 0 bases, with 12 bases between.

This clonotype has just one count. The chain carries TRBV6-5 and TRBJ2-5; 8 bases are a match to TRBD1. V dropped 8 bases and J dropped 2; count of bases not matched to a gene: 7. This CDR3 has 14 amino acids. The V gene's germline CDR1 is MNHEY and CDR2 SVGAGI. The CDR3 sequence: CASLPDRGQETQYF. DNA of the CDR3: TGTGCCAGCCTCCCTGACAGGGGACAAGAGACCCAGTACTTC.

This clonotype came up a few times. The V call is TRBV4-3, the J call TRBJ2-1; no clear D gene. Trimming cost V 0 bases and J 4 bases, with 10 bases left between them. This CDR3 comprises 15 residues. Looked up from germline, CDR1 is LGHNA and CDR2 is YSLEER. CDR3 sequence reads: CASSQDLPAYNEQFF. The DNA for the CDR3 is TGCGCCAGCAGCCAAGATCTTCCTGCTTACAATGAGCAGTTCTTC.

The genes are TRBV12-3 or TRBV12-4 and TRBJ1-4; 7 bases match TRBD1. This CDR3 has 14 amino acids. J was trimmed by 8 bases and V by 8 bases; bases with no gene match: 11. The CDR3 sequence: CASARRGKIEKLFF. The CDR3 DNA follows: TGTGCCAGCGCCCGCAGGGGGAAAATAGAAAAACTGTTTTTT.